This entry lists 19 T cell receptor beta chains sequenced from one sample in a study of metastatic and nonmetastatic thyroid tumors. TCRdb re-called the PCR reads via MiXCR. The data show 30,000 to 40,000 clones, 25% to 30% seen once. All patients were treatment-naive before thyroid surgery. The sequencing sample was made of blood. These receptor sequences come from a female donor with papillary thyroid cancer or a benign thyroid nodule (not recorded which). Some clones in this sample may be carry-over from other donors' samples.

The V call is TRBV11-2, the J call TRBJ2-1; TRBD1 matches 8 bases. Trimming cost V 3 bases and J 3 bases; bases outside gene matches: 4. CDR3 size: 15 residues. Germline V gene data show CDR1 as SGHAT and CDR2 as FQNNGV. The CDR3 here is CASSFQGAFYNEQFF. The CDR3 coding sequence is TGTGCCAGCAGCTTTCAGGGGGCATTCTACAATGAGCAGTTCTTC.

This chain links TRBV7-8 with TRBJ2-2; D is unclear. The V end was cut by 6 bases, the J end by 4 bases, with 18 bases between. CDR1 SGHVS and CDR2 FQNEAQ come from the germline V gene. This CDR3 has 16 amino acids. As DNA, the CDR3 is TGTGCCAGCAGTTTTAAAACCGGGCGTACCACCGGGGAGCTGTTTTTT. It specifies CASSFKTGRTTGELFF.

The chain couples TRBV20-1 to TRBJ2-1; 10 bases are a match to TRBD1. The CDR3 loop spans 13 amino acids. Germline trimming cut 5 bases from V and 6 bases from J; bases unmatched to any gene: 4. Germline values: CDR1 DFQATT, CDR2 SNEGSKA (reference sequence). CDR3 DNA: TGCAGTGCTGGACGGACAGGGGGCAATGAGCAGTTCTTC. Amino acid sequence: CSAGRTGGNEQFF.

The J gene is TRBJ2-3, the V gene TRBV7-8; 7 nucleotides agree with TRBD2. Germline V gene data show CDR1 as SGHVS and CDR2 as FQNEAQ. V was clipped by 1 base and J by 2 bases; unmatched bases: 3. The CDR3 loop spans 15 amino acids. Written as DNA, the CDR3 is TGTGCCAGCAGCTTAGGGGACTACGACACAGATACGCAGTATTTT. It is translated as CASSLGDYDTDTQYF.

The table lists this clone with many counts. A much larger clone is a single base away; this may be a read error. Other nucleotide sequences in the sample specify the same CDR3. The V gene is TRBV6-1, the J gene TRBJ2-7, with a tentative D call TRBD2 (5 bases). The germline gives CDR1 MNHNS, CDR2 SASEGT. V lost 0 bases to trimming and J lost 2 bases, with 8 bases between them. The length of the CDR3 is 14 residues. Here the CDR3 DNA reads TGTGCCAGCAGTGAAGCTCCGGGAACCTACGAGCAGTACTTC. It specifies CASSEAPGTYEQYF.

In its sample, this clone ranks as medium-sized. The J gene is TRBJ1-5, the V gene TRBV6-1; 8 nucleotides match TRBD1. Losses at the gene ends were 5 bases for V and 2 bases for J; bases not matched to a gene: 5. This CDR3 is 15 amino acids long. Germline V lookup: CDR1 MNHNS, CDR2 SASEGT. The chain's CDR3 is CASSRTGLGNQPQHF. The CDR3 DNA sequence: TGTGCCAGCAGTAGGACAGGGTTGGGCAATCAGCCCCAGCATTTT.

This clone was seen at least ten times. The missing conserved phenylalanine or tryptophan at the end of this CDR3 makes a read error likely. The DNA is omitted, as the CDR3 cannot be located on it reliably, and the CDR3 follows TCRdb's listing. This chain connects TRBV18 to TRBJ1-4. The CDR3 adds up to 12 amino acids, both ends counted. Germline V gene sequence: CDR1 KGHSH, CDR2 LQKENI. This chain's CDR3 is CASSPLPDIFCL.

In the case of this clone: A junction end diverges from the germline sequence, so it may reflect a read error. V gene TRBV6-2 or TRBV6-3 combines with J gene TRBJ2-3, with D possibly being TRBD1 or TRBD2 (6 bases each). CDR1 MNHEY and CDR2 SVGEGT come from the germline V gene. The CDR3 is 15 residues long. This CDR3 is CASSYRGGDTDTQYF. In nucleotides, the CDR3 is TGTGCCAGCAGTTACCGGGGCGGGGACACAGATACTCAGTATTTT.

This clone was counted at least ten times. The chain employs TRBV7-9 and TRBJ1-1, with 7 bases identical to TRBD1. V lost 1 base, J lost 7 bases, and 6 bases stayed unmatched. The CDR3 is 14 amino acids. Per germline, CDR1 SEHNR and CDR2 FQNEAQ (reference sequence). This chain's CDR3 is CASSLEGTANEAFF. The CDR3 coding sequence is TGTGCCAGCAGCTTAGAAGGGACAGCAAATGAAGCTTTCTTT.

The count of this clone is one. The chain links TRBV5-1 to TRBJ1-2; tentative D call: TRBD1 (5 bases). There are 16 residues in the CDR3. The V end lost 2 bases, the J end lost 3 bases, and 17 bases lay between the germline ends. Germline loops: CDR1 SGHRS, CDR2 YFSETQ. The CDR3 sequence is CASSFGLGGRDYGYTF. As DNA, the CDR3 is TGCGCCAGCAGCTTTGGGTTGGGGGGACGGGACTATGGCTACACCTTC.

The chain joins TRBV14 to TRBJ2-2; the D gene could be TRBD1 or TRBD2 (5 bases each). Trimming shortened V by 5 bases and J by 1 base, and 8 bases separated the two germline ends. From germline, CDR1 is SGHDN and CDR2 FVKESK. The CDR3 is 14 residues long. The CDR3 loop is CASSGGQNTGELFF. As DNA, the CDR3 is TGTGCCAGCAGCGGAGGACAGAACACCGGGGAGCTGTTTTTT.

Comments on this clone: The junction and the germline gene differ at one end; a read error may be behind it. The chain carries TRBV19 and TRBJ1-1; the D gene is possibly TRBD1 (6 bases). The CDR3 is 12 residues long. The germline gives CDR1 LNHDA, CDR2 SQIVND (reference sequence). CDR3 DNA: TGTGCCAGTAGGACAGGTGGCACTGAATCTTTCTTT. This codes for CASRTGGTESFF.

This clone has ten or more counts. The rearrangement links TRBV24-1 to TRBJ2-3; perhaps TRBD1 as D (5 bases). Germline CDR1 KGHDR, CDR2 SFDVKD. This CDR3 contains 15 residues. Trimming pared 3 bases from V and 0 bases from J, leaving 9 bases between. CDR3 nucleotides: TGTGCCACCAGTGATCACAGGATTAGCACAGATACGCAGTATTTT. It yields the protein CATSDHRISTDTQYF.

This clone was detected many times. This chain joins TRBV7-9 and TRBJ1-3, with D unresolved. Trimming shortened V by 4 bases and J by 8 bases, and 12 bases separated the two germline ends. The germline CDR1 and CDR2 sequences are SEHNR and FQNEAQ (reference sequence). The CDR3 is 13 amino acids. This CDR3 is CASSSKVSDTIYF. The CDR3 DNA sequence: TGTGCCAGCAGCTCCAAGGTATCGGACACCATATATTTT.

The chain carries TRBV5-8 and TRBJ2-1; D gene ambiguous. The length of the CDR3 is 10 residues. Trimming took 1 base from V and 8 from J, leaving 1 base between them. Germline values: CDR1 SGHTS, CDR2 YDEGEE. The chain's CDR3 is CASSLYEQFF. The CDR3 coding sequence is TGTGCCAGCAGCTTGTATGAGCAGTTCTTC. Variable domain in full (rest from reference TRBV5-8 and TRBJ2-1): EAGVTQSPTHLIKTRGQQATLRCSPISGHTSVYWYQQALGLGLQFLLWYDEGEERNRGNFPPRFSGRQFPNYSSELNVNALELEDSALYLCASSLYEQFFGPGTRLTVL.

This clone has just a few counts. This rearrangement joins TRBV27 to TRBJ1-2, with 7 nucleotides matching TRBD1. CDR3 length: 14 amino acids. Trimming removed 4 bases from V and 10 bases from J; junction bases left unmatched: 12. The germline V gene encodes CDR1 MNHEY and CDR2 SMNVEV (reference sequence). This CDR3 is CASSSSTGKRAYTF. In DNA form, the CDR3 reads TGTGCCAGCAGTTCCTCGACAGGGAAGAGGGCCTACACCTTC.

By sample share, this clone is medium-sized. V and J are TRBV2 and TRBJ2-7, with a possible D match to TRBD2 (5 bases). Germline values: CDR1 SNHLY, CDR2 FYNNEI. V was clipped by 0 bases and J by 11 bases, with 14 bases between them. The CDR3 loop spans 13 amino acids. The CDR3 loop reads CASSEARKGVEYF. In DNA form, the CDR3 reads TGTGCCAGCAGTGAAGCCAGAAAGGGAGTGGAGTACTTC.

This clone came up many times. This chain joins TRBV7-9 and TRBJ2-3; D gene uncertain. This CDR3 has 14 amino acids. Trimming shortened V by 3 bases and J by 0 bases, and 7 bases separated the two germline ends. Germline CDR1 reads SEHNR; CDR2 reads FQNEAQ (reference sequence). This chain's CDR3 is CASSLSDSTDTQYF. Here the CDR3 DNA reads TGTGCCAGCAGCTTGTCCGACAGCACAGATACGCAGTATTTT.

In this sample, this clone is medium-sized. The identical CDR3 is also encoded by other nucleotide sequences in the sample. The chain recombines TRBV6-1 with TRBJ2-2; D tentatively reads TRBD1 or TRBD2 (5 bases each). Germline loops: CDR1 MNHNS, CDR2 SASEGT. This CDR3 contains 15 residues. V was trimmed by 6 bases and J by 4 bases, leaving 15 bases between them. Here the CDR3 DNA reads TGTGCCAGCAGCCCCCGGGACGGATTCACCGGGGAGCTGTTTTTT. It yields the protein CASSPRDGFTGELFF.